The clone carrying this TCR beta chain was observed many times. Time point defined: newly diagnosed GD, antithyroid drugs for less than 3 months. Making the TCR library involved RNA that had been extracted from PBMCs. V dropped 4 bases and J dropped 4; count of bases not matched to a gene: 6. The CDR3 is made up of 15 amino acids. Germline V lookup: CDR1 SGHNT, CDR2 YYREEE (reference sequence). These data originate in a study of regulatory T cells in long-lasting Graves disease. HTBI primers from iRepertoire and Arm-PCR of CDR3 regions yielded the TCR beta libraries. TCRdb redid the calling of the multiplex PCR reads with MiXCR, one entry per CDR3 protein. Here the sample spans 560,000 or so distinct CDR3 sequences, approximately 16% being singletons. These data also formed part of another study, on T cells in Graves' hyperthyroidism and ophthalmopathy.

This rearrangement joins TRBV5-4 to TRBJ2-7, with 12 positions matching TRBD2. The sequence was collected from a man in his late teens or twenties with Graves disease. The material was peripheral blood mononuclear cells (PBMCs), obtained at new diagnosis, from a patient treated with antithyroid drugs. CDR3 nucleotide sequence: TGTGCCAGCAGCCTCGGACTAGCGGGACATTACGAGCAGTACTTC. Protein product: CASSLGLAGHYEQYF.